This is a list of T cell receptor beta chains from one sample in a study of T cell repertoires in cytomegalovirus infection. What these receptors recognize is not known. TCRdb recomputed calls from the reads with MiXCR, one row per CDR3 protein. The sample contains roughly 500,000 distinct CDR3 sequences, more than 30% of which appear only once. This specimen was cultured PBMCs, taken from culture after CMV antigen stimulation. These receptors all stem from a human donor in good health (CMV status not recorded). Some clones in this sample may be carry-over from other donors' samples. The CDR3 runs from the conserved cysteine through the conserved F or W. The D gene is left open where the match is weak. For some rows the clone size is stated as once, few or many, or as a class when expanded; others skip it.

d_gene: NA
abundance: few
v_gene: TRBV7-2
j_gene: TRBJ2-7
CDR3nt: TGTGCCAGCAGCCGCTCGACCGGACCCTACGAGCAGTACTTC
CDR3aa: CASSRSTGPYEQYF

d_gene: NA
abundance: NA
v_gene: TRBV28
j_gene: TRBJ1-2
CDR3nt: TGTGCCAGCAGCCTAGAAGAAGACTATGGCTACACCTTC
CDR3aa: CASSLEEDYGYTF

d_gene: TRBD1
abundance: few
v_gene: TRBV20-1
j_gene: TRBJ2-3
CDR3nt: TGCAGTGCTTCGACAGGGGGCTTGACAGATACGCAGTATTTT
CDR3aa: CSASTGGLTDTQYF

d_gene: TRBD2
abundance: NA
v_gene: TRBV14
j_gene: TRBJ2-1
CDR3nt: TGTGCCAGCAGCCTCGGGACTAGCGGGAGGGCCACTAATGAGCAGTTCTTC
CDR3aa: CASSLGTSGRATNEQFF

d_gene: NA
abundance: few
v_gene: TRBV6-5
j_gene: TRBJ2-7
CDR3nt: TGTGCCAGCAGTACAGACTCGTGGGGGGCCCTTGACGAGCAGTACTTC
CDR3aa: CASSTDSWGALDEQYF

d_gene: TRBD2
abundance: NA
v_gene: TRBV11-2
j_gene: TRBJ2-5
CDR3nt: TGTGCCACCCGAAGCGGGAGCCCAGAGACCCAGTACTTC
CDR3aa: CATRSGSPETQYF

d_gene: NA
abundance: many
v_gene: TRBV7-2
j_gene: TRBJ2-3
CDR3nt: TGTGCCAGCAGCCCGGAGGGGGGCACAGATACGCAGTATTTT
CDR3aa: CASSPEGGTDTQYF

d_gene: NA
abundance: NA
v_gene: TRBV12-5
j_gene: TRBJ2-7
CDR3nt: TGTGCTAGTGGTTTGGTACAGGCGGGACAGCTCTACGAGCAGTACTTC
CDR3aa: CASGLVQAGQLYEQYF

d_gene: TRBD1
abundance: NA
v_gene: TRBV11-2
j_gene: TRBJ1-5
CDR3nt: TGTGCCAGCAGCTTAGTCGAGAACAGGGGGCAGGGTCAGCCCCAGCATTTT
CDR3aa: CASSLVENRGQGQPQHF

d_gene: NA
abundance: NA
v_gene: TRBV4-1
j_gene: TRBJ1-1
CDR3nt: TGCGCCAGCAGCCAAGGCCAGAGGATGAACACTGAAGCTTTCTTT
CDR3aa: CASSQGQRMNTEAFF

d_gene: TRBD2
abundance: NA
v_gene: TRBV7-3
j_gene: TRBJ2-1
CDR3nt: TGTGCCAGCAGCGGCCCCGGGACTAGCGGGAGGGCGGGTTGGAATGAGCAGTTCTTC
CDR3aa: CASSGPGTSGRAGWNEQFF

d_gene: TRBD2
abundance: once
v_gene: TRBV7-9
j_gene: TRBJ2-4
CDR3nt: TGTGCCAGCAGCTTAGTGCTAGCGGGAGTTCAGTACTTC
CDR3aa: CASSLVLAGVQYF

d_gene: NA
abundance: few
v_gene: TRBV19
j_gene: TRBJ1-3
CDR3nt: TGTGCCAGTAGTATTCGTGGGGCCCCCTCTGGAAACACCATATATTTT
CDR3aa: CASSIRGAPSGNTIYF

d_gene: TRBD2
abundance: few
v_gene: TRBV7-8
j_gene: TRBJ2-3
CDR3nt: TGTGCCAGCAGCTTATACGGACGGGCTAGCGGCAAACTCACAGATACGCAGTATTTT
CDR3aa: CASSLYGRASGKLTDTQYF

d_gene: TRBD1
abundance: NA
v_gene: TRBV18
j_gene: TRBJ2-5
CDR3nt: TGTGCCAGCTCACGAAGGGACAGGGGGCGAGAGACCCAGTACTTC
CDR3aa: CASSRRDRGRETQYF

d_gene: NA
abundance: few
v_gene: TRBV6-1
j_gene: TRBJ2-5
CDR3nt: TGTGCCAGCAGTCCGGGGTCCATAGGGACCCAGTACTTC
CDR3aa: CASSPGSIGTQYF

d_gene: TRBD1
abundance: NA
v_gene: TRBV19
j_gene: TRBJ2-3
CDR3nt: TGTGCCAGTAGGTTATCGACAGGGGGTTTCGATACGCAGTATTTT
CDR3aa: CASRLSTGGFDTQYF

d_gene: NA
abundance: few
v_gene: TRBV6-6
j_gene: TRBJ2-1
CDR3nt: TGTGCCAGCTCAGAAACCCTCGTGGGAGAGACATACAATGAGCAGTTCTTC
CDR3aa: CASSETLVGETYNEQFF

d_gene: TRBD2
abundance: few
v_gene: TRBV28
j_gene: TRBJ2-7
CDR3nt: TGTGCCAGCAGTCTCAATCTAGCGGGGACAACCGACGCCGAGGGCTACGAGCAGTACTTC
CDR3aa: CASSLNLAGTTDAEGYEQYF

d_gene: TRBD2
abundance: NA
v_gene: TRBV6-2/TRBV6-3
j_gene: TRBJ2-2
CDR3nt: TGTGCCAGCAGTTACGAGGGACTAGCGGGAGGTTGGTCCGGGGAGCTGTTTTTT
CDR3aa: CASSYEGLAGGWSGELFF

d_gene: TRBD2
abundance: NA
v_gene: TRBV3-1
j_gene: TRBJ2-3
CDR3nt: TGTGCCAGCAGCCAAGAGTACACTAGCGGGAGTAGATTTGATACGCAGTATTTT
CDR3aa: CASSQEYTSGSRFDTQYF

d_gene: TRBD2
abundance: NA
v_gene: TRBV20-1
j_gene: TRBJ2-7
CDR3nt: TGCAGTGCCGGGACTAGCGGGAGGTACGAGCAGTACTTC
CDR3aa: CSAGTSGRYEQYF

d_gene: NA
abundance: NA
v_gene: TRBV9
j_gene: TRBJ1-1
CDR3nt: TGTGCCAGCAGCGTAGGTCGGACTCGGACTGAAGCTTTCTTT
CDR3aa: CASSVGRTRTEAFF

d_gene: TRBD2
abundance: few
v_gene: TRBV7-6
j_gene: TRBJ2-1
CDR3nt: TGTGCCAGCAGCTCCAGGAGCGGGAAAGACTACAATGAGCAGTTCTTC
CDR3aa: CASSSRSGKDYNEQFF

d_gene: NA
abundance: few
v_gene: TRBV11-2
j_gene: TRBJ2-1
CDR3nt: TGTGCCAGCAGCCCGATCGGAGGTGAGCAGTTCTTC
CDR3aa: CASSPIGGEQFF

d_gene: TRBD1
abundance: few
v_gene: TRBV6-1
j_gene: TRBJ1-4
CDR3nt: TGTGCCAGCAGTGAAGCTGAAGGGGGCCGGGAAAAACTGTTTTTT
CDR3aa: CASSEAEGGREKLFF

d_gene: NA
abundance: few
v_gene: TRBV25-1
j_gene: TRBJ2-1
CDR3nt: TGTGCCAGCAGTGTTGGTTGGGGGGTGAGTGAGCAGTTCTTC
CDR3aa: CASSVGWGVSEQFF

d_gene: NA
abundance: NA
v_gene: TRBV19
j_gene: TRBJ1-4
CDR3nt: TGTGCCAGCCGGACTCCTGGGAGTAATAATGAAAAACTGTTTTTT
CDR3aa: CASRTPGSNNEKLFF

d_gene: NA
abundance: NA
v_gene: TRBV7-2
j_gene: TRBJ2-5
CDR3nt: TGTGCCAGCAGCTTTACGCGGGGCCAAGAGACCCAGTACTTC
CDR3aa: CASSFTRGQETQYF

d_gene: TRBD2
abundance: NA
v_gene: TRBV7-2
j_gene: TRBJ2-1
CDR3nt: TGTGCCAGCAGCTTGACGACTAGCGGGGACAATGAGCAGTTCTTC
CDR3aa: CASSLTTSGDNEQFF

d_gene: NA
abundance: few
v_gene: TRBV6-2/TRBV6-3
j_gene: TRBJ1-5
CDR3nt: TGTGCCAGCAGTTCAGGACGCGGGGTTGCTTATAGCAATCAGCCCCAGCATTTT
CDR3aa: CASSSGRGVAYSNQPQHF

d_gene: TRBD2
abundance: many
v_gene: TRBV7-2
j_gene: TRBJ2-1
CDR3nt: TGTGCCAGCAGCCCCGGACTAGCGAACAATGAGCAGTTCTTC
CDR3aa: CASSPGLANNEQFF

d_gene: NA
abundance: many
v_gene: TRBV7-9
j_gene: TRBJ2-7
CDR3nt: TGTGCCAGCAGCTTAGGGGGGGACTCCTACGAGCAGTACTTC
CDR3aa: CASSLGGDSYEQYF

d_gene: NA
abundance: NA
v_gene: TRBV6-9
j_gene: TRBJ1-5
CDR3nt: TGTGCCAGCAGCCGCAGATCAGGGAAAGGTAGCAATCAGCCCCAGCATTTT
CDR3aa: CASSRRSGKGSNQPQHF

d_gene: NA
abundance: NA
v_gene: TRBV30
j_gene: TRBJ1-5
CDR3nt: TGTGCCTGGAGTCCCGGGACAAATCAGCCCCAGCATTTT
CDR3aa: CAWSPGTNQPQHF

d_gene: NA
abundance: NA
v_gene: TRBV6-5
j_gene: TRBJ1-6
CDR3nt: TGTGCCAGCAGTTATCTGGGGACGCATAATTCACCCCTCCACTTT
CDR3aa: CASSYLGTHNSPLHF

d_gene: NA
abundance: few
v_gene: TRBV19
j_gene: TRBJ2-2
CDR3nt: TGTGCCAGTAAGGACAGCCTCAACACCGGGGAGCTGTTTTTT
CDR3aa: CASKDSLNTGELFF

d_gene: NA
abundance: NA
v_gene: TRBV7-2
j_gene: TRBJ2-2
CDR3nt: TGTGCCAGCAGCATCGGAGTGTGGGCCACCGGGGAGCTGTTTTTT
CDR3aa: CASSIGVWATGELFF

d_gene: TRBD1
abundance: NA
v_gene: TRBV5-4
j_gene: TRBJ1-2
CDR3nt: TGTGCCAGCAGCCCCGGACAGGAGACCTATGGCTACACCTTC
CDR3aa: CASSPGQETYGYTF

d_gene: TRBD1
abundance: NA
v_gene: TRBV20-1
j_gene: TRBJ1-5
CDR3nt: TGCAGTGTATATTACCCGACAGGGGTAGGTGGAAGCAATCAGCCCCAGCATTTT
CDR3aa: CSVYYPTGVGGSNQPQHF

d_gene: NA
abundance: NA
v_gene: TRBV6-5
j_gene: TRBJ2-7
CDR3nt: TGTGCCAGCAGTTCAGACAGGTTAGACTACGAGCAGTACTTC
CDR3aa: CASSSDRLDYEQYF

d_gene: NA
abundance: many
v_gene: TRBV7-2
j_gene: TRBJ1-1
CDR3nt: TGTGCCAGCAGCAGTCGGAATACGAACACTGAAGCTTTCTTT
CDR3aa: CASSSRNTNTEAFF

d_gene: NA
abundance: NA
v_gene: TRBV10-3
j_gene: TRBJ2-4
CDR3nt: TGTGCCATCAGTGAGGTACAGGAGAGGAACATTCAGTACTTC
CDR3aa: CAISEVQERNIQYF

d_gene: NA
abundance: NA
v_gene: TRBV20-1
j_gene: TRBJ1-5
CDR3nt: TGCAGTGCTAGAGATCAGCAGGGGCTAAGCAATCAGCCCCAGCATTTT
CDR3aa: CSARDQQGLSNQPQHF

d_gene: NA
abundance: few
v_gene: TRBV7-2
j_gene: TRBJ2-3
CDR3nt: TGTGCCAGCTCGCCTAGCGCCACAGATACGCAGTATTTT
CDR3aa: CASSPSATDTQYF

d_gene: NA
abundance: many
v_gene: TRBV7-2
j_gene: TRBJ1-2
CDR3nt: TGTGCCAGCAGTAGGAGTGATGGCTACACCTTC
CDR3aa: CASSRSDGYTF

d_gene: NA
abundance: NA
v_gene: TRBV29-1
j_gene: TRBJ1-2
CDR3nt: TGCAGCGTGAGGACAGACTATGGCTACACCTTC
CDR3aa: CSVRTDYGYTF

d_gene: NA
abundance: NA
v_gene: TRBV7-4
j_gene: TRBJ1-2
CDR3nt: TGTGCCAGCAGCGGACCGAGGGCGGGAGGGCGGAGGACTAACTATGGCTACACCTTC
CDR3aa: CASSGPRAGGRRTNYGYTF

d_gene: NA
abundance: many
v_gene: TRBV7-6
j_gene: TRBJ2-7
CDR3nt: TGTGCCAGCAGCTTAGGGACCCCGGGACGGGGTACCTACGAGCAGTACTTC
CDR3aa: CASSLGTPGRGTYEQYF

d_gene: TRBD2
abundance: few
v_gene: TRBV12-3/TRBV12-4
j_gene: TRBJ2-3
CDR3nt: TGTGCCAGCAGTCCGTGGACTAGCGGACTTACAGATACGCAGTATTTT
CDR3aa: CASSPWTSGLTDTQYF

d_gene: NA
abundance: once
v_gene: TRBV5-1
j_gene: TRBJ2-7
CDR3nt: TGCGCCAGCAGCCCAGGAGCGCTCTACGAGCAGTACTTC
CDR3aa: CASSPGALYEQYF

d_gene: TRBD2
abundance: few
v_gene: TRBV7-2
j_gene: TRBJ2-5
CDR3nt: TGTGCCAGCAGCTTCGGACTAGCGGGAGTCCAAGAGACCCAGTACTTC
CDR3aa: CASSFGLAGVQETQYF

d_gene: NA
abundance: few
v_gene: TRBV19
j_gene: TRBJ1-1
CDR3nt: TGTGCCAGTAGTCCCCAACGGGGGGAGAGGAACACTGAAGCTTTCTTT
CDR3aa: CASSPQRGERNTEAFF

d_gene: NA
abundance: NA
v_gene: TRBV28
j_gene: TRBJ2-1
CDR3nt: TGTGCCAGCAGCCTTCGGGGGGCGAGCAACTACAATGAGCAGTTCTTC
CDR3aa: CASSLRGASNYNEQFF

d_gene: NA
abundance: NA
v_gene: TRBV6-6
j_gene: TRBJ2-1
CDR3nt: TGTGCCAGCAGCCCGGACGGGAATGAGCAGTTCTTC
CDR3aa: CASSPDGNEQFF